Detailed here is one T cell receptor (beta chain). Trimming took 0 bases from V and 2 from J, leaving 8 bases between them. The CDR3 runs 14 residues. Germline-derived CDR1 and CDR2 are MNHEY and SMNVEV (reference sequence). This entry is derived from a study of blood T cell repertoires in COVID-19. Sequencing used immunoSEQ multiplex PCR; TCRdb keeps in-frame clones, though not all of them. The sample lists some 150,000 clones, about 83% occurring once. A COVID-19 case had been met by exposed participants during the 2 weeks before study entry. Sequenced sample: PBMCs or T cells enriched from blood (not recorded which). The chain combines TRBV27 with TRBJ2-7; D is ambiguous. The receptor's source is a woman between 50 and 59 years old who had been exposed to COVID-19. The CDR3 spells CASSLSRKAYEQYF. The CDR3 DNA is TGTGCCAGCAGTTTATCCAGAAAAGCCTACGAGCAGTACTTC.